The following is a T cell receptor (beta chain) sequence with its context. The source of the sample is a study of blood T cell repertoires in COVID-19. About the research overall: Both acute and convalescent COVID-19 samples were obtained from the United States, Italy and Spain. From T cells, B-cell-depleted T cells, or PBMCs came the material, which was cDNA or gDNA.

In the original workflow: It was from reference gene primer amplification that nucleated cell counts were estimated. The protocol was immunoSEQ multiplex PCR, while the TCRdb copy is restricted to in-frame clones and leaves out a portion. V and J calls and clone size are as listed in that table; D and trimming were resolved from the DNA. The table lists around 100,000 clones, around nine tenths of them singletons, with 3% in the top ten. The V gene's germline CDR1 is KGHSH and CDR2 LQKENI. The CDR3 runs to 14 residues. V lost 6 bases and J 4 bases, leaving 12 bases between the germline ends. Sample: peripheral blood. This sequence joins TRBV18 and TRBJ2-2; D might be TRBD1 (6 bases). The receptor was isolated from a man aged 50-59 years with active or convalescent COVID-19. CDR3 sequence: CASSLLQGTGELFF. As DNA, the CDR3 is TGTGCCAGCTCTCTGTTACAGGGCACCGGGGAGCTGTTTTTT.